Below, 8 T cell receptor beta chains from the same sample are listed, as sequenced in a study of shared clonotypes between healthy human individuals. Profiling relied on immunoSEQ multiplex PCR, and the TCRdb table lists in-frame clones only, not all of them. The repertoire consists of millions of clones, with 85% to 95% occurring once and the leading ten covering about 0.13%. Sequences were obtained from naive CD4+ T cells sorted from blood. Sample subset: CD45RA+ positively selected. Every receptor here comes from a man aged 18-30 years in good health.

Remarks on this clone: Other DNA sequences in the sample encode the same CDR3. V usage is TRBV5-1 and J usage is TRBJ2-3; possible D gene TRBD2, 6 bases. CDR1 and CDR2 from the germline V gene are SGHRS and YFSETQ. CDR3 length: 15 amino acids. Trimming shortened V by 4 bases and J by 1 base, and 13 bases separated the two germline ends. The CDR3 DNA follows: TGCGCCAGCAGCCTGGAGGGCAGAGGCACAGATACGCAGTATTTT. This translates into CASSLEGRGTDTQYF.

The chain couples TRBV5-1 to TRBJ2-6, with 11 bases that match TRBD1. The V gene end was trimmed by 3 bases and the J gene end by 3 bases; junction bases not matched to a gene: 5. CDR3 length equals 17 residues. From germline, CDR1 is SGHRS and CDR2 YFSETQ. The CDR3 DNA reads TGCGCCAGCAGCTCGGGACAGGGGGACTTTGGGGCCAACGTCCTGACTTTC. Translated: CASSSGQGDFGANVLTF. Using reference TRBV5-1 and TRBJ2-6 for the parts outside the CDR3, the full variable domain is KAGVTQTPRYLIKTRGQQVTLSCSPISGHRSVSWYQQTPGQGLQFLFEYFSETQRNKGNFPGRFSGRQFSNSRSEMNVSTLELGDSALYLCASSSGQGDFGANVLTFGAGSRLTVL.

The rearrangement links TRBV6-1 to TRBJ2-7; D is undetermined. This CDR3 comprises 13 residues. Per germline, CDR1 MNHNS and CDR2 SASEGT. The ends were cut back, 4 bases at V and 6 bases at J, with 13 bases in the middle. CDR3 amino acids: CASSVTPWGEQYF. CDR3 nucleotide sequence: TGTGCCAGCAGTGTAACTCCATGGGGCGAGCAGTACTTC.

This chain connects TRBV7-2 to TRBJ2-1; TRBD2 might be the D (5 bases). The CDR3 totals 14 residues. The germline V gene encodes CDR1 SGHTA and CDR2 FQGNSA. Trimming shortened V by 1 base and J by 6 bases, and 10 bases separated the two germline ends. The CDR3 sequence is CASSLDRGSNEQFF. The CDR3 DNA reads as TGTGCCAGCAGCTTAGATAGAGGGTCCAATGAGCAGTTCTTC.

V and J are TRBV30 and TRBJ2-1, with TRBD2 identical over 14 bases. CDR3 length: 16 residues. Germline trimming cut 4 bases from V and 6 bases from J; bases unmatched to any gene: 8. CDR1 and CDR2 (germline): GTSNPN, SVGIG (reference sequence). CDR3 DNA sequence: TGTGCCTGGACGACTAGCGGGAGGGTCTGGGGCAATGAGCAGTTCTTC. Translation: CAWTTSGRVWGNEQFF. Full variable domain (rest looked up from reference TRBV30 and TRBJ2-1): SQTIHQWPATLVQPVGSPLSLECTVEGTSNPNLYWYRQAAGRGLQLLFYSVGIGQISSEVPQNLSASRPQDRQFILSSKKLLLSDSGFYLCAWTTSGRVWGNEQFFGPGTRLTVL.

DNA for the CDR3: TGTGCCAGCAACTCCCACCGGGATCCAAACACTGAAGCTTTCTTT. It codes for CASNSHRDPNTEAFF. This chain joins TRBV28 and TRBJ1-1, with D unresolved. Germline V lookup: CDR1 MDHEN, CDR2 SYDVKM. The CDR3 loop spans 15 amino acids. V lost 7 bases to trimming and J lost 2 bases, with 17 bases between them.

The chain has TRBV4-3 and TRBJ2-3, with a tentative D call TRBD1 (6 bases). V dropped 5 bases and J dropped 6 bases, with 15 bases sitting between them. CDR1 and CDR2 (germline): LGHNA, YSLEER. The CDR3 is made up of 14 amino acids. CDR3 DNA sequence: TGCGCCAGCAGCTCTGCACAGGGCGGCGATACGCAGTATTTT. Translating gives CASSSAQGGDTQYF.

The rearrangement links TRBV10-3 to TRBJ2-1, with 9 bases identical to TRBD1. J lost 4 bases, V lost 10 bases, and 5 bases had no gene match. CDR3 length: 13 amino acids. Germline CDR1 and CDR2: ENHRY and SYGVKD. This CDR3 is CATRDREYNEQFF. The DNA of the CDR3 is TGTGCCACCCGGGACAGGGAATACAATGAGCAGTTCTTC.